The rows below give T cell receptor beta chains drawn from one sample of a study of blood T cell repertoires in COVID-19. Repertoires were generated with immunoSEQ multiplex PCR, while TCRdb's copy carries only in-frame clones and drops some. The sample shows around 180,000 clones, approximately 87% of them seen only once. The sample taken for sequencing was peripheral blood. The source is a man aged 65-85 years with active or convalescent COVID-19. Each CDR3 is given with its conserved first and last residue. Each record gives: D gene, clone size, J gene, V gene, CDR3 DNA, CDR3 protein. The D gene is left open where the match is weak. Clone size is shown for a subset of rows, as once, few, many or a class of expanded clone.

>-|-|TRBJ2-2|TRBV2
TGTGCCAGCATGATGGGGCAGGGGAGAACCGGGGAGCTGTTTTTT
CASMMGQGRTGELFF
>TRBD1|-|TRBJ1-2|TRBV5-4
TGTGCCAGCATGCCCGATCCAGGGGGAACCTATGGCTACACCTTC
CASMPDPGGTYGYTF
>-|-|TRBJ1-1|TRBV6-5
TGTGCCAGCAGTTACTCGGCCCTTGTGAACACTGAAGCTTTCTTT
CASSYSALVNTEAFF
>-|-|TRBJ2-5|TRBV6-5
TGTGCCAGCACCAAGAGTCAGACCCAGTACTTC
CASTKSQTQYF
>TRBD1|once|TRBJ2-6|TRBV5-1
TGCGCCAGCAGCTGGACAGGGGGAACGAGTGGGGCCAACGTCCTGACTTTC
CASSWTGGTSGANVLTF
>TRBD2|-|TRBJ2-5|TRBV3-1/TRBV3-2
TGTGCCAGCAGCCTAGCGGGAGCTCCTATTTCGACCCAGTACTTC
CASSLAGAPISTQYF
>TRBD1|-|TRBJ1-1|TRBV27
TGTGCCAGCAGTTTTGGCAGGGGGGACACTGAAGCTTTCTTT
CASSFGRGDTEAFF
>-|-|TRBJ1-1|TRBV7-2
TGTGCCAGCAGTTTCACCGGGACACCTACTGAAGCTTTCTTT
CASSFTGTPTEAFF
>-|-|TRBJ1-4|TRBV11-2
TGTGCCAGCAGCTTTGCGAGTACTAATGAAAAACTGTTTTTT
CASSFASTNEKLFF
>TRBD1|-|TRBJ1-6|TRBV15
TGTGCCACCAGCAGAGACCTCGGGACAGTTAATTCACCCCTCCACTTT
CATSRDLGTVNSPLHF
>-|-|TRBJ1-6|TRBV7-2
TGTGCCAGCAGCTTAGCGTGGACAACTTGGAGAAATTCACCCCTCCACTTT
CASSLAWTTWRNSPLHF
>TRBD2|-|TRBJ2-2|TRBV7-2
TGTGCCAGCAGCGGTAGCGGGGGCGACACCGGGGAGCTGTTTTTT
CASSGSGGDTGELFF
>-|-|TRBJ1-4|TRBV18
TGTGCCAGCTCATGGGCAGTACGAGGGACTAATGAAAAACTGTTTTTT
CASSWAVRGTNEKLFF
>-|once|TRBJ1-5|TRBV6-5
TGTGCCAGCAGTTACGGTGGGGGGAATAGCAATCAGCCCCAGCATTTT
CASSYGGGNSNQPQHF
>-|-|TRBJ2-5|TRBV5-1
TGCGCCAGCAGCTTTGCGGGGATGGGCGTAGAGACCCAGTACTTC
CASSFAGMGVETQYF
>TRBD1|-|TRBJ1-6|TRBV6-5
TGTGCCAGCAGTTTTGGACAGGGGACTTCACCCCTCCACTTT
CASSFGQGTSPLHF
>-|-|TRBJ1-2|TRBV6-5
TGTGCCAGCAGGGGGGGGATGGGTGGCTACACCTTC
CASRGGMGGYTF
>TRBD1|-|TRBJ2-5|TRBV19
TGTGCCAGTAGTCCGGGACAGTGGAAAGAGACCCAGTACTTC
CASSPGQWKETQYF
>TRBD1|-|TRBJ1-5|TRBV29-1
TGCAGCGTTGAGGGCGATAAGGGGGCTTGGCGTCAGCCCCAGCATTTT
CSVEGDKGAWRQPQHF
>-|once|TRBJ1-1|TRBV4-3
TGCGCCAGCAGCCAAGGCCCGGACAGGAACACTGAAGCTTTCTTT
CASSQGPDRNTEAFF
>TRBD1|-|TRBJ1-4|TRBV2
TGTGCCAGCCGCCCCAGGGGGGCTAATGAAAAACTGTTTTTT
CASRPRGANEKLFF
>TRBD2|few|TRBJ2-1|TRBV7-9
TGTGCCAGCAGCTTATGGCTAGCGGGCTCCTACAATGAGCAGTTCTTC
CASSLWLAGSYNEQFF
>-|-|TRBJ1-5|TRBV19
TGTGCCAGTAGAGAGACAGGCAATAGCAATCAGCCCCAGCATTTT
CASRETGNSNQPQHF
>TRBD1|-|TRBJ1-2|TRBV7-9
TGTGCCAGCAGCTTTTCCACAGGGGAATTCCACTATGGCTACACCTTC
CASSFSTGEFHYGYTF
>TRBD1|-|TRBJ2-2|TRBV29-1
TGCAGCGTTGTGGTTCAGGGGGACGCCGGGGAGCTGTTTTTT
CSVVVQGDAGELFF
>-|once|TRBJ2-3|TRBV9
TGTGCCAGCAGCGTAGAGAGGGGCACAGATACGCAGTATTTT
CASSVERGTDTQYF
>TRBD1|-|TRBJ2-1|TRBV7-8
TGTGCCAGCAGCGCCCGCCGGGACAGGCCCTACAATGAGCAGTTCTTC
CASSARRDRPYNEQFF
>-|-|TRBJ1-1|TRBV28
TGTGCCAGCAGTGTACGGAGGAACACTGAAGCTTTCTTT
CASSVRRNTEAFF
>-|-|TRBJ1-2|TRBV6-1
TGTGCCAGCAGTGAAGCGCAGGGTGGCCACTACACCTTC
CASSEAQGGHYTF
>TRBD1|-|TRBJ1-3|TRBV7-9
TGTGCCAGCAGCTATCCGGGACAGGAGTTT
CASSYPGQEF